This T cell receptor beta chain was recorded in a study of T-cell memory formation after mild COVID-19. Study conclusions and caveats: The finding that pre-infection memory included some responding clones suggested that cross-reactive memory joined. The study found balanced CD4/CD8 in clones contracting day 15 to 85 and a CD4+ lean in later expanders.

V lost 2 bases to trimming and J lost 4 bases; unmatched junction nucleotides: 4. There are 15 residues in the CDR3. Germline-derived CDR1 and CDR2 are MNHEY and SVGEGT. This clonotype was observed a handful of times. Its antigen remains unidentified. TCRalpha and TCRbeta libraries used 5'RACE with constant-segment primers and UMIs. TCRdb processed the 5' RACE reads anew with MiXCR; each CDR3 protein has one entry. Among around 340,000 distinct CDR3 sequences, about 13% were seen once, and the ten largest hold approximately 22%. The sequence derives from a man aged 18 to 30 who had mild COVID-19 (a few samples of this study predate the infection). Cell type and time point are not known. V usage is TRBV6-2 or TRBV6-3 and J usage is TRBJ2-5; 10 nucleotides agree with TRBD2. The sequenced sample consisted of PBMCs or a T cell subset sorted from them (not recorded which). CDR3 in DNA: TGTGCCAGCAGTTACGCTAGGACTAGCGGAGAGACCCAGTACTTC. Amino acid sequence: CASSYARTSGETQYF.